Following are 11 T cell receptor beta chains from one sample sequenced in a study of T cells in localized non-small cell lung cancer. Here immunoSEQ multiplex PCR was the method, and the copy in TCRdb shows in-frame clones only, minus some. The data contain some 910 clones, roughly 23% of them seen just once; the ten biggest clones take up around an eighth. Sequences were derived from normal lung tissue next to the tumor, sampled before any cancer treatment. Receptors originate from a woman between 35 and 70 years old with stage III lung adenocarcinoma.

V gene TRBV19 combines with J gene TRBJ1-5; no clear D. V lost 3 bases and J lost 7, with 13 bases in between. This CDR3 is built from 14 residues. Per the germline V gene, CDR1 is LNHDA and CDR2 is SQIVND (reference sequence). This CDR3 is CASSILASGQPQHF. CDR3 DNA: TGTGCCAGTAGTATTTTGGCAAGTGGACAGCCCCAGCATTTT.

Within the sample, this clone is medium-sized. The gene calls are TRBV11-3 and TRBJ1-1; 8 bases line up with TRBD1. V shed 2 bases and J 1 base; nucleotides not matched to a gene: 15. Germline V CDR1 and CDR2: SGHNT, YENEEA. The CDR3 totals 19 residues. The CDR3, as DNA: TGTGCCAGCAGCTTAATCGGCCAGAGGACAGGGTACGAGAACACTGAAGCTTTCTTT. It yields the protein CASSLIGQRTGYENTEAFF.

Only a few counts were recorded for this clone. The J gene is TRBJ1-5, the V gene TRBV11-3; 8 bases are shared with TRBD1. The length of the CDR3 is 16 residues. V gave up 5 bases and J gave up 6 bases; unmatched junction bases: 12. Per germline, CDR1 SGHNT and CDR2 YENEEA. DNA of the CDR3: TGTGCCAGCAGCCCCGGGACAGGTCTGTATGTTCAGCCCCAGCATTTT. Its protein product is CASSPGTGLYVQPQHF.

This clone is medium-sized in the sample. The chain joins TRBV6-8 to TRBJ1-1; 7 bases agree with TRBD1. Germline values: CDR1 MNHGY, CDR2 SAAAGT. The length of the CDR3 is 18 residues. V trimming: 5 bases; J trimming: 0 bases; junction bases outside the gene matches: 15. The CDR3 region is CASSANRGVLVVNTEAFF. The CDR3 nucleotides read TGTGCCAGCAGTGCGAACAGGGGAGTGTTGGTCGTGAACACTGAAGCTTTCTTT.

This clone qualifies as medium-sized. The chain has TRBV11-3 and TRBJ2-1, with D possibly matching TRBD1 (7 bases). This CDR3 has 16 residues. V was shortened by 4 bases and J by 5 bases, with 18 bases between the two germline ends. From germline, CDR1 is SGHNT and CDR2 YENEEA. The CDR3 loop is CASSSPGGPSDNEQFF. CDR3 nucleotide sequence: TGTGCCAGCAGCTCCCCAGGGGGGCCCTCGGACAATGAGCAGTTCTTC.

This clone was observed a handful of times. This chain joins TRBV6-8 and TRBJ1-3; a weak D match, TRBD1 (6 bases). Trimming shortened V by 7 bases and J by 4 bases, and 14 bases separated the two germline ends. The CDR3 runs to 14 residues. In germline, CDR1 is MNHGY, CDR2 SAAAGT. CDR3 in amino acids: CASIRGTPGNTIYF. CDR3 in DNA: TGTGCCAGCATCCGGGGGACACCCGGAAACACCATATATTTT.

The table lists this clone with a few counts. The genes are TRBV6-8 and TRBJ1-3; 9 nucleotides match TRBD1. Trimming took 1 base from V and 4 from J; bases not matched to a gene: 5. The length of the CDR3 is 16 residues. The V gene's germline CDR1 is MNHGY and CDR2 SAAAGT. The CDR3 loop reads CASSYFPGTGGNTIYF. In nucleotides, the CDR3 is TGTGCCAGCAGTTACTTTCCCGGGACAGGGGGAAACACCATATATTTT.

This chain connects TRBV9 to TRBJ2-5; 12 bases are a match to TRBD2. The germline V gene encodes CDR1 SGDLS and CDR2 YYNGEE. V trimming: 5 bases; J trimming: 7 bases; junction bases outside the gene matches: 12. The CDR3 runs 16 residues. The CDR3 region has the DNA TGTGCCAGCAGTGAGCCTAGCGGGGGGGGCGCATCGACCCAGTACTTC. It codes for CASSEPSGGGASTQYF.

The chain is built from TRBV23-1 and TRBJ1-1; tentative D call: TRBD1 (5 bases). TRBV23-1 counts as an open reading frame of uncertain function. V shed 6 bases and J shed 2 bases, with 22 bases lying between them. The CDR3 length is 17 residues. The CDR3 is CASSQDSSGGTNTEAFF. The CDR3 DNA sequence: TGCGCCAGCAGCCAAGATTCTTCTGGGGGGACCAACACTGAAGCTTTCTTT.

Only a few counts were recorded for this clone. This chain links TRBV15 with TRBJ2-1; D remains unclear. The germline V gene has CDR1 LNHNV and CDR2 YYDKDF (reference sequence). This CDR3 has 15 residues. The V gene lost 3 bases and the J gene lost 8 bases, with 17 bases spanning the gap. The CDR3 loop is CATSREDLGIHEQFF. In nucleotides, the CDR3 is TGTGCCACCAGCAGGGAAGACCTGGGAATCCATGAGCAGTTCTTC.

This CDR3 reads CSVAGAPQETQYF. The CDR3 DNA reads as TGCAGCGTTGCAGGGGCCCCCCAAGAGACCCAGTACTTC. The chain joins TRBV29-1 to TRBJ2-5; a weak D match, TRBD1 (6 bases). The V gene's germline CDR1 is SQVTM and CDR2 ANQGSEA. CDR3 length equals 13 residues. V lost 4 bases to trimming and J lost 1 base, with 10 bases between them.